This note documents a single TCR beta chain sequence. These data are taken from a study of blood T cell repertoires in COVID-19. Assay: immunoSEQ multiplex PCR; the TCRdb copy retains only in-frame clones and omits some. The table has 150,000 to 200,000 clones, around 86% seen once. The sequence was collected from an elderly woman in a cohort sampled during active or convalescent COVID-19. What was sequenced was peripheral blood.

The CDR3 sequence: CAWGLKSTGNTEAFF. The CDR3 bases are TGTGCCTGGGGGCTCAAAAGCACAGGGAACACTGAAGCTTTCTTT. This rearrangement joins TRBV30 to TRBJ1-1, with D possibly TRBD1 on 5 matching bases. Between the trimmed V and J ends, which lost 5 bases and 1 base, there was a span of 17 bases. The germline gives CDR1 GTSNPN, CDR2 SVGIG (reference sequence). The CDR3 contains 15 residues. Full variable domain (missing parts from reference TRBV30 and TRBJ1-1): SQTIHQWPATLVQPVGSPLSLECTVEGTSNPNLYWYRQAAGRGLQLLFYSVGIGQISSEVPQNLSASRPQDRQFILSSKKLLLSDSGFYLCAWGLKSTGNTEAFFGQGTRLTVV.